This passage covers 20 T cell receptor beta chains from one sample sequenced in a study of blood T cell repertoires in COVID-19. Here immunoSEQ multiplex PCR was the method, and the copy in TCRdb shows in-frame clones only, minus some. The data show 200,000 to 250,000 clones, almost 90% seen once. The source material was PBMCs or T cells enriched from blood (not recorded which). The receptors were sampled from a young man who had been exposed to COVID-19.

In this sample, this clone turned up once. V is TRBV19 and J is TRBJ2-3, with 8 bases lining up with TRBD1. The CDR3 consists of 15 residues. Germline CDR1 and CDR2: LNHDA and SQIVND (reference sequence). V gave up 4 bases and J gave up 6 bases; unmatched junction bases: 9. CDR3 loop: CASSTTRGDRDTQYF. The CDR3 DNA reads as TGTGCCAGTAGTACGACTAGGGGGGACAGGGATACGCAGTATTTT.

V gene TRBV19 combines with J gene TRBJ2-2; no definite D call. CDR1 LNHDA and CDR2 SQIVND come from the germline V gene (reference sequence). Trimming took off 5 bases at V and 7 bases at J, with 5 bases between the two ends. CDR3 length equals 11 residues. Here the CDR3 DNA reads TGTGCCAGTAGTCCCAGCGGGGAGCTGTTTTTT. Its protein is CASSPSGELFF.

The table lists this clone with a count of one. The rearrangement joins TRBV7-9 to TRBJ1-5; possible D gene TRBD1, 6 bases. The CDR3 has 17 residues. The germline V and J ends were trimmed by 1 base and 2 bases, with 15 bases remaining between them. Germline assignment: CDR1 SEHNR and CDR2 FQNEAQ (reference sequence). The CDR3 DNA follows: TGTGCCAGCAGCTTAGTGGTGGGCAGGGGAGGCAATCAGCCCCAGCATTTT. Translated, it gives CASSLVVGRGGNQPQHF.

The V gene is TRBV4-2, the J gene TRBJ2-5; 9 bases fit TRBD1. This CDR3 region has 16 residues. Germline V lookup: CDR1 LGHNA, CDR2 YNFKEQ. With 2 bases clipped from V and 3 bases from J, the junction kept 7 bases outside the gene matches. The CDR3 is CASSQYKGQGEETQYF. CDR3 bases: TGTGCCAGCAGCCAATACAAGGGACAGGGTGAAGAGACCCAGTACTTC.

The chain links TRBV5-4 to TRBJ1-4, with D possibly being TRBD1 (6 bases). Trimming left V 4 bases short and J 7 bases short, with 17 bases between. This CDR3 contains 15 residues. The germline V gene encodes CDR1 SGHNT and CDR2 YYREEE (reference sequence). The CDR3 is CASSRGGEEAEKLFF. Here the CDR3 DNA reads TGTGCCAGCAGCCGTGGGGGCGAGGAGGCTGAAAAACTGTTTTTT.

The rearrangement uses TRBV27 and TRBJ1-1; D call uncertain. The CDR3 runs 15 residues. The V gene's germline CDR1 is MNHEY and CDR2 SMNVEV (reference sequence). Trimming stripped 0 bases from V and 1 base from J, with 9 bases between. CDR3 DNA sequence: TGTGCCAGCAGTTTATCGCAGGCCACGAACACTGAAGCTTTCTTT. As protein: CASSLSQATNTEAFF.

The rearrangement links TRBV7-3 to TRBJ2-3, with D unclear. The CDR3 has 16 residues. V was cut by 1 base and J by 2 bases, with 13 bases left in between. CDR1 and CDR2 (germline): SGHTA, FQGTGA. The CDR3 coding sequence is TGTGCCAGCAGCTTAAGGGCCCGACCCGCCACAGATACGCAGTATTTT. This sequence encodes CASSLRARPATDTQYF.

The chain joins TRBV19 to TRBJ2-7; 8 bases match TRBD1. The germline CDR1 and CDR2 sequences are LNHDA and SQIVND (reference sequence). This CDR3 contains 14 residues. The ends lost 5 bases at V and 6 bases at J; junction bases unmatched: 9. The CDR3 loop reads CASSSRTGSFEQYF. The CDR3 region has the DNA TGTGCCAGTAGTTCCAGGACAGGGTCATTCGAGCAGTACTTC.

The chain uses TRBV5-1 and TRBJ1-4; 8 bases line up with TRBD1. The V gene's germline CDR1 is SGHRS and CDR2 YFSETQ. The CDR3 length is 15 residues. V dropped 3 bases and J dropped 7; count of bases not matched to a gene: 8. The CDR3 nucleotides are TGCGCCAGCAGCTCCAGGGGGCTCGGAGGTGAAAAACTGTTTTTT. As protein: CASSSRGLGGEKLFF. The whole variable domain, remainder taken from reference TRBV5-1 and TRBJ1-4, is KAGVTQTPRYLIKTRGQQVTLSCSPISGHRSVSWYQQTPGQGLQFLFEYFSETQRNKGNFPGRFSGRQFSNSRSEMNVSTLELGDSALYLCASSSRGLGGEKLFFGSGTQLSVL.

The V gene is TRBV5-6, the J gene TRBJ2-5, with D possibly matching TRBD2 (7 bases). V lost 4 bases, J lost 5 bases, and 12 bases lay in between. The CDR3 is 13 residues long. The V gene's germline CDR1 is SGHDT and CDR2 YYEEEE. CDR3 loop: CASSKQGGETQYF. CDR3 in DNA: TGTGCCAGCAGCAAACAGGGAGGGGAGACCCAGTACTTC.

The V call is TRBV27, the J call TRBJ1-5; 7 bases fit TRBD1. The CDR3 length is 15 residues. Losses at the gene ends were 5 bases for V and 5 bases for J; bases not matched to a gene: 9. The germline V gene encodes CDR1 MNHEY and CDR2 SMNVEV (reference sequence). This CDR3 reads CASSTRGQRYQPQHF. Written as DNA, the CDR3 is TGTGCCAGCAGTACCCGGGGACAGAGGTATCAGCCCCAGCATTTT.

The chain has TRBV6-5 and TRBJ1-2; 7 bases match TRBD1. CDR3 length: 16 amino acids. Germline V gene lookup returns CDR1 MNHEY and CDR2 SVGAGI. V gave up 2 bases and J gave up 4 bases; unmatched junction bases: 10. The CDR3 region has the DNA TGTGCCAGCAGTTACCCGAAGCGGCAGGGGGTCTATGGCTACACCTTC. Translation: CASSYPKRQGVYGYTF.

The V call is TRBV28, the J call TRBJ1-2; D possibly corresponds to TRBD1 (5 bases). The CDR3 spans 15 residues. The germline gives CDR1 MDHEN, CDR2 SYDVKM. V lost 4 bases and J lost 5, with 17 bases in between. CDR3 coding DNA: TGTGCCAGCAGTTACCCGGACACACTCCTATATGGCTACACCTTC. As protein: CASSYPDTLLYGYTF.

This clone has a handful of counts. This sequence joins TRBV27 and TRBJ2-7, with 10 bases lining up with TRBD1. The CDR3 is 14 residues long. From germline, CDR1 is MNHEY and CDR2 SMNVEV (reference sequence). V was pared by 5 bases and J by 3 bases, with 4 bases of the junction left unmatched. The CDR3: CASSVGTGVYEQYF. The CDR3 region has the DNA TGTGCCAGCAGTGTCGGGACAGGGGTCTACGAGCAGTACTTC.

The chain joins TRBV6-6 to TRBJ2-5; TRBD2 agrees at 9 bases. V was clipped by 6 bases and J by 1 base; unmatched bases: 6. Germline V gene data show CDR1 as MNHNY and CDR2 as SVGAGI (reference sequence). The CDR3 covers 15 residues. The CDR3 coding sequence is TGTGCCAGCAGATCGAGCGGGGGGCCCCAAGAGACCCAGTACTTC. Encoded protein: CASRSSGGPQETQYF.

The chain is built from TRBV10-3 and TRBJ1-6, with a possible D match to TRBD1 (5 bases). Germline assignment: CDR1 ENHRY and CDR2 SYGVKD. CDR3 length equals 17 residues. Trimming shortened V by 6 bases and J by 0 bases, and 15 bases separated the two germline ends. The CDR3 sequence is CAIRIRDGGSYNSPLHF. CDR3 bases: TGTGCCATCAGAATCCGGGACGGGGGCTCCTATAATTCACCCCTCCACTTT.

The V call is TRBV6-6, the J call TRBJ2-5; perhaps TRBD2 as D (5 bases). The CDR3 covers 17 residues. Germline V lookup: CDR1 MNHNY, CDR2 SVGAGI (reference sequence). V was pared by 6 bases and J by 0 bases, with 20 bases between. This chain's CDR3 is CASSRAAFGEYQETQYF. The CDR3 region has the DNA TGTGCCAGCAGCCGAGCGGCCTTTGGGGAGTACCAAGAGACCCAGTACTTC.

The chain uses TRBV10-2 and TRBJ1-2; 8 bases line up with TRBD1. The CDR3 extends over 16 amino acids. Germline V gene sequence: CDR1 WSHSY, CDR2 SAAADI. V lost 5 bases to trimming and J lost 0 bases; unmatched junction nucleotides: 8. CDR3 nucleotides: TGCGCCAGCAGTTCCGGGACAGGCACTCCTAACTATGGCTACACCTTC. Translating it yields CASSSGTGTPNYGYTF.

The genes are TRBV7-6 and TRBJ1-2; D gene ambiguous. The CDR3 runs 13 residues. Germline CDR1 is SGHVS and CDR2 is FNYEAQ. Trimming took off 5 bases at V and 5 bases at J, with 12 bases between the two ends. CDR3: CASSPINEYGYTF. CDR3 nucleotide sequence: TGTGCCAGCAGCCCGATTAACGAGTATGGCTACACCTTC.

The genes are TRBV3-1 (or the pseudogene TRBV3-2) and TRBJ1-6; no definite D call. Germline CDR1 and CDR2: LGHDT and YNNKEL (reference sequence). CDR3 length equals 12 residues. Between the trimmed V and J ends, which lost 3 bases and 7 bases, there was a span of 4 bases. CDR3 in amino acids: CASSQTNSPLHF. The CDR3 DNA is TGTGCCAGCAGCCAGACAAATTCACCCCTCCACTTT.